This TCR beta chain was captured by sequencing in a study of control samples from healthy donors and cancer patients. The CDR3 has 16 residues. With 4 bases clipped from V and 10 bases from J, the junction kept 12 bases outside the gene matches. Looked up from germline, CDR1 is MNHEY and CDR2 is SVGAGI. Libraries were prepared by immunoSEQ multiplex PCR; TCRdb keeps only in-frame clonotypes and omits some of them. The top ten clones hold 2% to 2.5% of a sample with fewer than 150,000 clones, more than 80% of them seen once. The sequenced sample was blood. This chain links TRBV6-5 with TRBJ2-1; the match to TRBD2 covers 11 bases. This receptor was identified in a man between 18 and 35 years old in good health. In nucleotides, the CDR3 is TGTGCCAGCAGTTGGGGTAGCGGGGGGGCTCCAAACGAGCAGTTCTTC. Translating it yields CASSWGSGGAPNEQFF.